This TCR beta chain was documented in a study of a mutant IDH1 vaccine in newly diagnosed glioma. Background on the study: Among treated patients, roughly 60% were male and around 40% female, and mean age was approximately 43 years.

Method: immunoSEQ multiplex PCR; TCRdb's copy keeps in-frame clones and lacks some. The data hold fewer than 45,000 clones, with around 76% observed a single time. Regarding time point: week 23, last vaccination. Topical imiquimod was applied with each vaccine dose, which held 300 ug of mutant IDH1 20-mer peptide. CDR3 length equals 17 residues. Trimming took 5 bases from V and 1 from J, leaving 20 bases between them. Looked up from germline, CDR1 is SGHAT and CDR2 is FQNNGV. About this clone: Its antigen is not identified.

This receptor was taken from a man aged 45 to 65 with glioma. The chain employs TRBV11-2 and TRBJ1-1; D is possibly TRBD1 (5 bases). Sample: PBMCs, taken from a glioma patient whose treatment included an IDH1 peptide vaccine. The CDR3 bases are TGTGCCAGCAGCCCAGGCCTGGGGCTGGGAGCGAACACTGAAGCTTTCTTT. Its protein is CASSPGLGLGANTEAFF.